This TCR beta chain stems from a study of OX40 agonist ivuxolimab in advanced cancers. With respect to the entire study: Ivuxolimab was an agonistic, fully human IgG2 monoclonal antibody directed against OX40 (CD134), a costimulatory receptor. Intravenous ivuxolimab was administered to patients every 2 weeks at six dose levels: 0.01, 0.1, 0.3, 1.5, 3 and 10 mg/kg. Of the approximately 50 dose-escalation patients, hepatocellular carcinoma was present in approximately 20, melanoma in approximately 15, renal cell carcinoma in 9 and head and neck cancer in 9. The dose-escalation cohort was 80% to 90% male with a mean age of approximately 59 years, ranging from 23 to 79. Prior anti-PD-1, anti-PD-L1 or anti-CTLA-4 therapy was permitted, and approximately 40% of dose-escalation patients had received checkpoint inhibitors. Partial responses occurred in three dose-escalation patients: two with cutaneous melanoma and one with hepatocellular carcinoma. The point of sequencing TCRbeta in the periphery was to test whether ivuxolimab changed TCR sequence diversity and drove clonal T-cell expansion. The paper covers the monotherapy dose-escalation part of the phase I ivuxolimab trial, which included N of about 50 patients.

Here is what the overall study found, with its caveats: In partial responders in the 0.1-3.0 mg/kg groups, normalized peripheral clonal expansion was found to be among the lowest, especially among CD8+ T cells. After ivuxolimab, CD8+ T cells had more expanded clones than CD4+ T cells on average. Which antigens the clonally expanded peripheral T cells were specific for was not determined. Low levels of normalized T-cell clonal expansion were also seen in some patients who did not respond. At doses of 0.1 to 3.0 mg/kg, clonal expansion of both CD4+ and CD8+ blood T cells was observed from baseline to week 6.

A remark on this clone: No cognate antigen has been identified for it. No much larger clonotype is one base removed from it; base qualities were not supplied.

For sequencing of the TCRbeta CDR3 region, genomic DNA was extracted from the sorted cells. The immunoSEQ Assay was used to sequence the TCRbeta CDR3 regions. TCRdb took over this immuneACCESS table, retaining in-frame rearrangements with V and J assigned. Such tables are incomplete; in checked studies, under half of the missing clones stem from an unresolved V gene, and the remainder is unexplained. Recorded for this sample are 45,000 to 50,000 clones; 88% of them occurred a single time. 52% of the sample goes to the ten largest clones. Patients with a history of autoimmune disease or receiving systemic immunosuppression were excluded from the trial. Peripheral blood for TCR sequencing was collected from all dose cohorts at baseline, on cycle 4 day 1, and on cycle 7 day 1. The samples were drawn from a first-in-human, open-label, multicenter phase I dose-escalation trial of ivuxolimab. Adults with locally advanced or metastatic melanoma, renal cell carcinoma, hepatocellular carcinoma or head and neck squamous cell carcinoma were enrolled in the trial. CD4+ and CD8+ T cells were sorted separately from peripheral blood before TCR sequencing.

The input for sequencing was CD4+ or CD8+ T cells sorted from blood, taken in a trial of the OX40 agonist ivuxolimab. The sequence came from an adult with an advanced solid tumor such as melanoma, head and neck, liver or kidney cancer.

The CDR3 here reads CASSPWGFSNQPQHF. The sequenced DNA: TGTGCCAGCAGCCCCTGGGGATTTAGCAATCAGCCCCAGCATTTT. Recombination connected TRBV5-6 to TRBJ1-5; the D gene assignment is ambiguous. V gives up 4 bases and J gives up 0 bases, and the segment between their germline ends measures 11 bases. CDR3 length: 15 amino acids, cysteine to phenylalanine. The DNA shown is the 45-base CDR3, in frame from base 1. The germline V gene specifies SGHDT as CDR1 and YYEEEE as CDR2.